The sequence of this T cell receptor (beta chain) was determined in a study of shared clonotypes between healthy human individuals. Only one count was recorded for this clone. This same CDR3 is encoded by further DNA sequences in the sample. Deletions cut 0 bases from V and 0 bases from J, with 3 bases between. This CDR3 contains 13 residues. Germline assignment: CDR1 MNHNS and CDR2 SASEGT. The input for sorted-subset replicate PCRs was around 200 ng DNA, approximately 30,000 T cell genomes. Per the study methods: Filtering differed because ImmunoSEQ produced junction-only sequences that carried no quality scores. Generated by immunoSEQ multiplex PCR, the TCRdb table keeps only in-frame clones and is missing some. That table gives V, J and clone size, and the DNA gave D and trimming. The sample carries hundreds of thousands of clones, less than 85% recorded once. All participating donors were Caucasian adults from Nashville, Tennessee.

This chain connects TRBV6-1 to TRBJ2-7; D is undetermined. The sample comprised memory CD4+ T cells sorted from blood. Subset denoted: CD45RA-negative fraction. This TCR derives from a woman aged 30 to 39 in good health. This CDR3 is CASSEAGSYEQYF. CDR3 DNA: TGTGCCAGCAGTGAAGCCGGCTCCTACGAGCAGTACTTC.